The rows below give T cell receptor beta chains drawn from one sample of a study of T cell repertoires in cytomegalovirus infection. Their specific antigens are unknown. Via MiXCR, TCRdb re-called the reads, giving one row per CDR3 protein. The table lists 700,000 to 950,000 distinct CDR3 sequences, less than 35% of them singletons. This sample comprised cultured CD8+ T cells from PBMCs, obtained from culture after CMV antigen stimulation. Every receptor here comes from a human donor in good health (CMV status not recorded). Some clones in this sample may be carry-over from other donors' samples. The CDR3 runs from the conserved cysteine through the conserved F or W. Fields, in order: CDR3 length, V gene, J gene, clone size, D gene, CDR3 DNA, CDR3 protein. A D gene is named only where the DNA matches it firmly. A clone size is listed for some rows: how often the clone was seen (once, few, many), or a class if it is expanded.

len: 17
v_gene: TRBV7-6
j_gene: TRBJ1-1
abundance: many
d_gene: .
CDR3nt: TGTGCCAGCTCGCTAGGACTCGGGGGCAGCCCGAACACTGAAGCTTTCTTT
CDR3aa: CASSLGLGGSPNTEAFF

len: 15
v_gene: TRBV7-9
j_gene: TRBJ1-2
abundance: few
d_gene: .
CDR3nt: TGTGCCAGCAGTCACGACCCCGGGGCCTTCGGTGGCTACACCTTC
CDR3aa: CASSHDPGAFGGYTF

len: 14
v_gene: TRBV27
j_gene: TRBJ2-1
abundance: .
d_gene: TRBD2
CDR3nt: TGTGCCAGCAGTTTAGGACTAGGAAGCGGAGAGCAGTTCTTC
CDR3aa: CASSLGLGSGEQFF

len: 12
v_gene: TRBV7-9
j_gene: TRBJ2-1
abundance: few
d_gene: .
CDR3nt: TGTGCCAGATCGGGACTTTACAATGAGCAGTTCTTC
CDR3aa: CARSGLYNEQFF

len: 19
v_gene: TRBV7-6
j_gene: TRBJ2-1
abundance: many
d_gene: .
CDR3nt: TGTGCCAGCAGCTCCTCTGTTCTAAGGGCAGGGCACAATAACAATGAGCAGTTCTTC
CDR3aa: CASSSSVLRAGHNNNEQFF

len: 16
v_gene: TRBV5-4
j_gene: TRBJ2-2
abundance: .
d_gene: .
CDR3nt: TGTGCCAGCAGCTTGGGGCAGGGCGGGTACACCGGGGAGCTGTTTTTT
CDR3aa: CASSLGQGGYTGELFF

len: 15
v_gene: TRBV28
j_gene: TRBJ2-1
abundance: few
d_gene: TRBD1
CDR3nt: TGTGCCAGCAGTCTCTACAGGGGCCCCTACAATGAGCAGTTCTTC
CDR3aa: CASSLYRGPYNEQFF

len: 14
v_gene: TRBV7-6
j_gene: TRBJ2-7
abundance: few
d_gene: .
CDR3nt: TGTGCCAGCAGCCCCGGACAGCCGTCTTACGAGCAGTACTTC
CDR3aa: CASSPGQPSYEQYF

len: 15
v_gene: TRBV7-8
j_gene: TRBJ2-3
abundance: .
d_gene: .
CDR3nt: TGTGCCAGCAGCTCGGACCCCGGGGTGACAGATACGCAGTATTTT
CDR3aa: CASSSDPGVTDTQYF

len: 12
v_gene: TRBV19
j_gene: TRBJ1-2
abundance: few
d_gene: .
CDR3nt: TGTGCCAGTAACTACCCGGACTATGGCTACACCTTC
CDR3aa: CASNYPDYGYTF